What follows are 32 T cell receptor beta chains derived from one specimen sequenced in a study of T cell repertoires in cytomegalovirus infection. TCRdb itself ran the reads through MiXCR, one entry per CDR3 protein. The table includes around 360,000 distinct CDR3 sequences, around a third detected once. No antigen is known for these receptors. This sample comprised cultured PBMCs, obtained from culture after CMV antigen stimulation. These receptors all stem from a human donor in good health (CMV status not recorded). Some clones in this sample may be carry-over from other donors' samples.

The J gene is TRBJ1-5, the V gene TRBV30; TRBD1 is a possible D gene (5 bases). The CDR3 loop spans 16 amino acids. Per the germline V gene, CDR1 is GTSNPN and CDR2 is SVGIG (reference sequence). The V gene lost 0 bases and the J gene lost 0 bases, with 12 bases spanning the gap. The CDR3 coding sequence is TGTGCCTGGAGTGTTACGGGGGGGTATAGCAATCAGCCCCAGCATTTT. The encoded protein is CAWSVTGGYSNQPQHF.

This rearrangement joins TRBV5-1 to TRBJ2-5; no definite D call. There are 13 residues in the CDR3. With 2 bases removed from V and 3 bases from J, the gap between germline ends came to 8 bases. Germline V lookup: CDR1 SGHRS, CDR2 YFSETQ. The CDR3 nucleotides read TGCGCCAGCAGCTTTCTTTCGAAAGAGACCCAGTACTTC. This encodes CASSFLSKETQYF.

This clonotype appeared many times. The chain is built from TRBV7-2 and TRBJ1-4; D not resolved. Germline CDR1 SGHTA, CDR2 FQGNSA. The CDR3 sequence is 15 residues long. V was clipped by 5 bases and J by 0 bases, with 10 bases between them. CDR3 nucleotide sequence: TGTGCCAGCAGCCCTCAGATATCAACTAATGAAAAACTGTTTTTT. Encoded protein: CASSPQISTNEKLFF.

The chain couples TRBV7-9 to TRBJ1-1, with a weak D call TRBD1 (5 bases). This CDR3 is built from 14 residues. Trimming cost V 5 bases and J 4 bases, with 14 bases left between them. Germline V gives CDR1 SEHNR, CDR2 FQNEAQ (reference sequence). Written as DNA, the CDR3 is TGTGCCAGCAGCCAATCGACTGGGGGCACTGAAGCTTTCTTT. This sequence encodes CASSQSTGGTEAFF.

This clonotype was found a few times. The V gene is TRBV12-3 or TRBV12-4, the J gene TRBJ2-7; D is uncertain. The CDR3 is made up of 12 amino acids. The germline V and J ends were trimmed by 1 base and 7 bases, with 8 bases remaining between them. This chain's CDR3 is CASSLDQGEQYF. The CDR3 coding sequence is TGTGCCAGCAGTTTAGACCAAGGAGAGCAGTACTTC.

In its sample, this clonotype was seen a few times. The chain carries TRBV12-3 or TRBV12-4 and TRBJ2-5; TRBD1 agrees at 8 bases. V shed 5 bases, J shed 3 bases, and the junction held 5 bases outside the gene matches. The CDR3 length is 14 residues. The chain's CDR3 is CASSPRDRKETQYF. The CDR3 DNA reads TGTGCCAGCAGTCCCCGGGACAGGAAAGAGACCCAGTACTTC.

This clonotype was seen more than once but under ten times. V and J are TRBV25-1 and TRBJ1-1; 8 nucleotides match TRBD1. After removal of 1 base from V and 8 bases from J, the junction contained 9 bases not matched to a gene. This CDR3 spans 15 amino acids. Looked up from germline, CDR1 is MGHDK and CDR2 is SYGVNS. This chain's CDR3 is CASSESRTGLSEAFF. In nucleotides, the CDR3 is TGTGCCAGCAGTGAATCTCGGACAGGGTTGTCGGAAGCTTTCTTT. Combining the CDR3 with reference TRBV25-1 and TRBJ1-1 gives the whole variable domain EADIYQTPRYLVIGTGKKITLECSQTMGHDKMYWYQQDPGMELHLIHYSYGVNSTEKGDLSSESTVSRIRTEHFPLTLESARPSHTSQYLCASSESRTGLSEAFFGQGTRLTVV.

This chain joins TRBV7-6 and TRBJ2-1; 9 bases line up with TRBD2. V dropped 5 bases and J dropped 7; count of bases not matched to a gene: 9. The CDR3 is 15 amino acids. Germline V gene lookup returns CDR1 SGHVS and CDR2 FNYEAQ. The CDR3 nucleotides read TGTGCCAGCAGCCTAATAGCGGGAGCAAATAATGAGCAGTTCTTC. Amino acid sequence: CASSLIAGANNEQFF.

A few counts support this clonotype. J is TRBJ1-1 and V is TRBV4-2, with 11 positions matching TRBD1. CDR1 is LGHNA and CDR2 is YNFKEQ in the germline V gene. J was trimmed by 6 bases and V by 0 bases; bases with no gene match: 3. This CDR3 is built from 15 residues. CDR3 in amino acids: CASSQEDRGLAEAFF. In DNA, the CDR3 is TGTGCCAGCAGCCAAGAGGACAGGGGGCTCGCTGAAGCTTTCTTT.

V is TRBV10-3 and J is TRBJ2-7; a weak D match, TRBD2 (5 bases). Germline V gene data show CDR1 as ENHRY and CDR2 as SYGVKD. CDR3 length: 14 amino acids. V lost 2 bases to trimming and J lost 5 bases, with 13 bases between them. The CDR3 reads CAISEEGPWDEQYV. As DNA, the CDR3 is TGTGCCATCAGTGAGGAGGGCCCCTGGGACGAGCAGTACGTC.

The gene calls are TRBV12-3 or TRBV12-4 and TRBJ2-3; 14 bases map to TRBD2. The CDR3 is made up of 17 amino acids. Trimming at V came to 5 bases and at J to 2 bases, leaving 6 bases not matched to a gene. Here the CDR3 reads CASSPGLAGENTDTQYF. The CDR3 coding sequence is TGTGCCAGCAGTCCGGGACTAGCGGGGGAAAACACAGATACGCAGTATTTT.

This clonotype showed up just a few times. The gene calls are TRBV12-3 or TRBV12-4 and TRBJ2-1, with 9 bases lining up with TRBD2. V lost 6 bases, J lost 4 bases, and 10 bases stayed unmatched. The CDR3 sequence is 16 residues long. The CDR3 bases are TGTGCCAGCAGCCCCCAAGGACTAGCGTCGTACAATGAGCAGTTCTTC. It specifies CASSPQGLASYNEQFF.

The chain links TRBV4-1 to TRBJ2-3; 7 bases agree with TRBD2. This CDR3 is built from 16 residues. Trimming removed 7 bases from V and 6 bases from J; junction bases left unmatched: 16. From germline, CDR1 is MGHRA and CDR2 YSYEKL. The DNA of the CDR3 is TGCGCCAGCAACCCTGCCACGCTAGCGGCTCGGGATACGCAGTATTTT. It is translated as CASNPATLAARDTQYF.

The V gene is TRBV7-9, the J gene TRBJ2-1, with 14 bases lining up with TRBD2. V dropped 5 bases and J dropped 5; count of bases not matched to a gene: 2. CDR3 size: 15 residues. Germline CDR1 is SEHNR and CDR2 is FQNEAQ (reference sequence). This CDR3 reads CASSQGLAGDNEQFF. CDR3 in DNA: TGTGCCAGCAGCCAGGGACTAGCGGGAGACAATGAGCAGTTCTTC.

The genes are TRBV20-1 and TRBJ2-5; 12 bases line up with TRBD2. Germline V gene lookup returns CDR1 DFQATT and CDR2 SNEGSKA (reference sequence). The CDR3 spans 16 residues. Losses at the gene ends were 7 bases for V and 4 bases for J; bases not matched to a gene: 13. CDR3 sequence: CSVVNWLAGGTETQYF. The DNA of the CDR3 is TGCAGTGTCGTAAATTGGCTAGCGGGAGGGACAGAGACCCAGTACTTC.

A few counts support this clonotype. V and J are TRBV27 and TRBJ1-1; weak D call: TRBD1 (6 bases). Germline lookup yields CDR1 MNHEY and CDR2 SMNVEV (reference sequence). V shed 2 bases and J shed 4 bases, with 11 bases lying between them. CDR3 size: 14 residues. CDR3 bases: TGTGCCAGCAGTTTACTCCAAGGGGGCACTGAAGCTTTCTTT. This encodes CASSLLQGGTEAFF.

CDR3 sequence: CASSPTGSVERELFF. For the CDR3, the DNA is TGTGCCAGCAGTCCGACAGGGTCGGTGGAGAGGGAGCTGTTTTTT. This chain uses TRBV7-2 with TRBJ2-2, with TRBD1 matching over 7 bases. Germline V CDR1 and CDR2: SGHTA, FQGNSA. The junction had 13 bases not matched to a gene; V was cut back by 6 bases and J by 9 bases. CDR3 length equals 15 residues.

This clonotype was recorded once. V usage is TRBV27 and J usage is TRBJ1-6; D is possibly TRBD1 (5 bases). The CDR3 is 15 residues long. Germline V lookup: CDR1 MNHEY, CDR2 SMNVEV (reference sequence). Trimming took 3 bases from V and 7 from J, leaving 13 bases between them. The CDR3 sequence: CASSFWGLGNSPLHF. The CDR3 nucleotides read TGTGCCAGCAGTTTTTGGGGACTGGGAAATTCACCCCTCCACTTT.

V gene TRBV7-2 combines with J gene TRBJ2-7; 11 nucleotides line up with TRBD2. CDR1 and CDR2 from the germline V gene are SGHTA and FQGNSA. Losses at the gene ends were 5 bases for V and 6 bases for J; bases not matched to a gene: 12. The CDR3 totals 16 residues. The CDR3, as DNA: TGTGCCAGCAGCCCCTCACAGACTAGCGGGATTCGCGAGCAGTACTTC. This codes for CASSPSQTSGIREQYF.

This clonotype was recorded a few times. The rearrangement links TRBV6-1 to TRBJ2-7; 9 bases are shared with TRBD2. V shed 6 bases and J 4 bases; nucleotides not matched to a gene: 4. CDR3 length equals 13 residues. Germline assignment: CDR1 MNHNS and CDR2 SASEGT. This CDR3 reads CASRLAGEYEQYF. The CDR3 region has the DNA TGTGCCAGCAGGTTAGCGGGAGAGTACGAGCAGTACTTC.

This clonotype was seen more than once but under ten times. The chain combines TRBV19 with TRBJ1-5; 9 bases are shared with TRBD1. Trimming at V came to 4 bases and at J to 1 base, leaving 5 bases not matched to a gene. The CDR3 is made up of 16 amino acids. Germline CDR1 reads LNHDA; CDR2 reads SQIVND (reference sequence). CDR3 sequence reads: CASSKRTGASNQPQHF. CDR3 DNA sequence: TGTGCCAGTAGTAAGAGGACAGGGGCCAGCAATCAGCCCCAGCATTTT.

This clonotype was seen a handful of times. CDR3 residues: CASSVVGSHEQFF. CDR3 coding DNA: TGTGCCAGCAGTGTAGTCGGCAGCCATGAGCAGTTCTTC. This chain uses TRBV27 with TRBJ2-1, with D unclear. This CDR3 is built from 13 residues. The V gene's germline CDR1 is MNHEY and CDR2 SMNVEV (reference sequence). Trimming shortened V by 5 bases and J by 8 bases, and 13 bases separated the two germline ends.

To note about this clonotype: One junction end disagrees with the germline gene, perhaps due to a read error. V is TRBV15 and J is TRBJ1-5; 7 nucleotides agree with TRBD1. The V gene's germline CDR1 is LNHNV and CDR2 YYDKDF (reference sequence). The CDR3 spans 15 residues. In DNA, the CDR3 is TGTGCCACCAGCAGAGGCCGGGACAGCTATCAGCCCCAACATTTT. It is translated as CATSRGRDSYQPQHF.

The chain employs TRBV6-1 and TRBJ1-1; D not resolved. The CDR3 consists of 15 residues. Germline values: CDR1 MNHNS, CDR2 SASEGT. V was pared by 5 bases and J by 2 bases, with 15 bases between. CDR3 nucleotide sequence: TGTGCCAGCAGTTACGCACCAAACAGAAACACTGAAGCTTTCTTT. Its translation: CASSYAPNRNTEAFF.

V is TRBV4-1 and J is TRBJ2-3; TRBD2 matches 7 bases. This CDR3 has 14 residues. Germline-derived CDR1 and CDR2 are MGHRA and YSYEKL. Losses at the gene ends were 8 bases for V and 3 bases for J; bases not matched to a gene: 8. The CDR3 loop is CASQRASGTDTQYF. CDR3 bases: TGCGCCAGCCAGAGAGCTAGCGGAACAGATACGCAGTATTTT.

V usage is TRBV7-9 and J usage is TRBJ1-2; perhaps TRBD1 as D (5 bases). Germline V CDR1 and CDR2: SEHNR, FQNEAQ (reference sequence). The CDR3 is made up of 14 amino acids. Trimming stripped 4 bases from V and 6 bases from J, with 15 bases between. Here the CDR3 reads CASSSLGGVDGYTF. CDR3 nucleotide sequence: TGTGCCAGCAGCTCCCTGGGAGGGGTAGATGGCTACACCTTC.

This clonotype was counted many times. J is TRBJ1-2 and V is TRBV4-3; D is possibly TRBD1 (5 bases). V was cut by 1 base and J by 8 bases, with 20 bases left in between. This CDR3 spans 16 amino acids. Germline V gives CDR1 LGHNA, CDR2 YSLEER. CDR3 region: CASSQVRGVGRSGYTF. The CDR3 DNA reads TGCGCCAGCAGCCAAGTGAGAGGGGTCGGCCGTAGCGGCTACACCTTC.

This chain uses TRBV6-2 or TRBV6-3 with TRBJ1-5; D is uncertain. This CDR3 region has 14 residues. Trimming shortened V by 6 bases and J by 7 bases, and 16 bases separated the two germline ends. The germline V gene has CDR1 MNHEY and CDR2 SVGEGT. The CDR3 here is CASRQDPGKQPQHF. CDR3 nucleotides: TGTGCCAGCAGACAAGATCCGGGGAAGCAGCCCCAGCATTTT.

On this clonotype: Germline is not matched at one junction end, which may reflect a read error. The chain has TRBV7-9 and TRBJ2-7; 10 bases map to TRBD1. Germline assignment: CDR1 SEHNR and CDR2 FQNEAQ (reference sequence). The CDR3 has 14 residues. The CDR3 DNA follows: TGTGCCAGCAGCTTGGGGACAGGGGTGAACGAGCAGTGCTTC. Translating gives CASSLGTGVNEQCF.

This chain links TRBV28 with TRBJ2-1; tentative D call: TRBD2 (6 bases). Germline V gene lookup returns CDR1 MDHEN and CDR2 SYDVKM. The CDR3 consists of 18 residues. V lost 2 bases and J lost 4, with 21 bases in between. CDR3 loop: CASSLLDGSSASYNEQFF. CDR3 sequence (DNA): TGTGCCAGCAGTTTACTCGATGGTTCTAGCGCATCGTACAATGAGCAGTTCTTC.

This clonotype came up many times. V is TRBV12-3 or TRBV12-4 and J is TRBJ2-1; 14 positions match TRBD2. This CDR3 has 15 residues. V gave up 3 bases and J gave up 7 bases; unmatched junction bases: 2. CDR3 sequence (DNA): TGTGCCAGCAGTTTGGGGACTAGCGGGAGAAATGAGCAGTTCTTC. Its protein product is CASSLGTSGRNEQFF.

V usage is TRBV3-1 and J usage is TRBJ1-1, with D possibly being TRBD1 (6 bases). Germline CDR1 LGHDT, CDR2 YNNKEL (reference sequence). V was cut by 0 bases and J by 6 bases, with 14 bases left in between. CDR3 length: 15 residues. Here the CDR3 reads CASSQEGGLPSEAFF. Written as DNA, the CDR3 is TGTGCCAGCAGCCAAGAGGGGGGGCTCCCCTCTGAAGCTTTCTTT.